The 24 T cell receptor beta chains below all came from one sample that was sequenced in a study of T cell changes during pregnancy in multiple sclerosis. Only in-frame clones appear in the TCRdb table, and some are missing; sequencing was by immunoSEQ multiplex PCR. The table has tens of thousands of clones, 80% to 95% seen once. This material consisted of peripheral blood, taken after pregnancy. All receptors come from a female donor in good health, enrolled as a control in a pregnancy study.

The J gene is TRBJ1-1, the V gene TRBV27, with TRBD1 as a possible D gene (6 bases). The germline V and J ends were trimmed by 4 bases and 1 base, with 16 bases remaining between them. Per the germline V gene, CDR1 is MNHEY and CDR2 is SMNVEV (reference sequence). This CDR3 has 16 residues. CDR3 DNA: TGTGCCAGCAGTTCCCCTAGGGGGGGGCCGAACACTGAAGCTTTCTTT. Translated, it gives CASSSPRGGPNTEAFF.

This chain joins TRBV28 and TRBJ2-7, with D possibly matching TRBD1 (5 bases). Trimming cost V 4 bases and J 0 bases, with 16 bases left between them. This CDR3 has 16 residues. Germline V CDR1 and CDR2: MDHEN, SYDVKM. CDR3 coding DNA: TGTGCCAGCAGTTACCTCGACAGCATGAGCTCCTACGAGCAGTACTTC. Translation: CASSYLDSMSSYEQYF.

The rearrangement links TRBV5-1 to TRBJ2-7, with TRBD1 identical over 10 bases. The germline V gene has CDR1 SGHRS and CDR2 YFSETQ. V was clipped by 3 bases and J by 6 bases; unmatched bases: 3. The CDR3 is 13 residues long. CDR3 sequence reads: CASSWGQGTEQYF. As DNA, the CDR3 is TGCGCCAGCAGCTGGGGACAGGGGACCGAGCAGTACTTC.

The V and J genes are TRBV4-1 and TRBJ2-1, with D possibly being TRBD1 (6 bases). Deletions cut 1 base from V and 0 bases from J, with 10 bases between. The CDR3 is 16 amino acids. CDR1 is MGHRA and CDR2 is YSYEKL in the germline V gene. CDR3 residues: CASSQVRGGSYNEQFF. DNA of the CDR3: TGCGCCAGCAGCCAAGTAAGAGGGGGCTCCTACAATGAGCAGTTCTTC.

The chain couples TRBV7-9 to TRBJ1-1, with 7 nucleotides matching TRBD1. The CDR3 length is 16 residues. J lost 0 bases, V lost 4 bases, and 8 bases had no gene match. Germline-derived CDR1 and CDR2 are SEHNR and FQNEAQ (reference sequence). DNA for the CDR3: TGTGCCAGCAGCTCGTGGGGGGACAGACTGAACACTGAAGCTTTCTTT. Its translation is CASSSWGDRLNTEAFF.

This chain links TRBV19 with TRBJ1-5; D unresolved. The germline CDR1 and CDR2 sequences are LNHDA and SQIVND (reference sequence). CDR3 length equals 13 residues. V lost 5 bases and J 4 bases, leaving 9 bases between the germline ends. The CDR3 here is CASSPGTNQPQHF. Written as DNA, the CDR3 is TGTGCCAGTAGTCCGGGAACTAATCAGCCCCAGCATTTT.

This CDR3 is CASSRTRRSGELFF. CDR3 coding DNA: TGTGCCAGCAGTCGGACTAGGAGGTCCGGGGAGCTGTTTTTT. The rearrangement uses TRBV6-6 and TRBJ2-2; 7 positions match TRBD2. Trimming took 5 bases from V and 6 from J; bases not matched to a gene: 6. The CDR3 spans 14 residues. Germline assignment: CDR1 MNHNY and CDR2 SVGAGI (reference sequence).

This rearrangement joins TRBV27 to TRBJ2-7; possibly TRBD1 for D (5 bases). The V gene lost 5 bases and the J gene lost 4 bases, with 15 bases spanning the gap. Germline loops: CDR1 MNHEY, CDR2 SMNVEV (reference sequence). The CDR3 length is 14 residues. Here the CDR3 reads CASSSGAPLYEQYF. DNA of the CDR3: TGTGCCAGCAGTAGTGGGGCTCCCCTATACGAGCAGTACTTC.

The rearrangement joins TRBV6-6 to TRBJ2-1; maybe TRBD2 (6 bases). V was cut by 0 bases and J by 0 bases, with 9 bases left in between. The CDR3 has 16 amino acids. The germline V gene encodes CDR1 MNHNY and CDR2 SVGAGI (reference sequence). CDR3 nucleotides: TGTGCCAGCAGTTACTCATGGGGGGACTCCTACAATGAGCAGTTCTTC. Protein product: CASSYSWGDSYNEQFF.

This chain links TRBV28 with TRBJ1-2; maybe TRBD1 (5 bases). The CDR3 contains 17 residues. Looked up from germline, CDR1 is MDHEN and CDR2 is SYDVKM. Trimming cost V 8 bases and J 3 bases, with 25 bases left between them. CDR3 loop: CASGMTESRQPYYGYTF. As DNA, the CDR3 is TGTGCCAGCGGTATGACGGAATCCCGACAGCCCTACTATGGCTACACCTTC.

V usage is TRBV19 and J usage is TRBJ1-5; possibly TRBD1 for D (6 bases). Trimming removed 6 bases from V and 2 bases from J, with 14 bases in between. Germline V gene sequence: CDR1 LNHDA, CDR2 SQIVND (reference sequence). The CDR3 totals 15 residues. The CDR3 DNA reads TGTGCCAGTAGCTCCCCACAGGGCGGCAATCAGCCCCAGCATTTT. Its translation: CASSSPQGGNQPQHF.

The V and J genes are TRBV10-2 and TRBJ2-5, with D hard to call. V dropped 7 bases and J dropped 1 base, with 10 bases sitting between them. In germline, CDR1 is WSHSY, CDR2 SAAADI. CDR3 length: 13 amino acids. CDR3 nucleotide sequence: TGCGCCAGCATGGTAACAGCCCAAGAGACCCAGTACTTC. It encodes CASMVTAQETQYF.

This chain connects TRBV7-9 to TRBJ2-1; TRBD2 is a possible D gene (5 bases). The ends were cut back, 4 bases at V and 9 bases at J, with 7 bases in the middle. The germline V gene encodes CDR1 SEHNR and CDR2 FQNEAQ (reference sequence). The CDR3 extends over 11 amino acids. This CDR3 is CASSWGAEQFF. The CDR3 region has the DNA TGTGCCAGCAGCTGGGGAGCTGAGCAGTTCTTC.

The chain links TRBV4-3 to TRBJ1-5; the match to TRBD1 covers 10 bases. The CDR3 sequence is 16 residues long. V shed 7 bases, J shed 5 bases, and the junction held 11 bases outside the gene matches. CDR1 LGHNA and CDR2 YSLEER come from the germline V gene. CDR3 amino acids: CASNTSKGQGYQPQHF. The CDR3 region has the DNA TGCGCCAGCAACACCAGCAAGGGACAGGGGTATCAGCCCCAGCATTTT.

This clone was detected once. The V gene is TRBV28, the J gene TRBJ1-6; D unresolved. This CDR3 has 16 amino acids. Germline CDR1 reads MDHEN; CDR2 reads SYDVKM. Deletions cut 4 bases from V and 2 bases from J, with 12 bases between. The CDR3 nucleotides are TGTGCCAGCAGTTCAGCCGAGGGCCCCTATAATTCACCCCTCCACTTT. This sequence encodes CASSSAEGPYNSPLHF.

V and J are TRBV20-1 and TRBJ1-2; 9 bases agree with TRBD1. J gave up 7 bases and V 8 bases, and 5 bases lay outside the gene matches. Germline CDR1 is DFQATT and CDR2 is SNEGSKA (reference sequence). This CDR3 is built from 11 residues. CDR3 residues: CSTQGAGGYTF. For the CDR3, the DNA is TGCAGTACACAGGGGGCGGGTGGCTACACCTTC.

The gene calls are TRBV7-9 and TRBJ1-2, with D possibly matching TRBD1 (5 bases). The CDR3 runs 12 residues. Looked up from germline, CDR1 is SEHNR and CDR2 is FQNEAQ (reference sequence). V gave up 2 bases and J gave up 9 bases, with 10 bases separating them. This chain's CDR3 is CASSLQGESYTF. The CDR3, as DNA: TGTGCCAGCAGCTTACAGGGTGAGAGCTACACCTTC.

V and J are TRBV27 and TRBJ1-1; 8 bases match TRBD1. V lost 5 bases to trimming and J lost 10 bases; unmatched junction nucleotides: 6. The CDR3 length is 12 residues. Germline CDR1 is MNHEY and CDR2 is SMNVEV (reference sequence). The CDR3 protein is CASSPGQGGAFF. The CDR3, as DNA: TGTGCCAGCAGTCCAGGACAGGGTGGAGCTTTCTTT.

The rearrangement joins TRBV29-1 to TRBJ2-2, with 8 nucleotides matching TRBD2. Germline V gives CDR1 SQVTM, CDR2 ANQGSEA. V lost 6 bases, J lost 4 bases, and 13 bases stayed unmatched. The CDR3 extends over 16 amino acids. CDR3 DNA: TGCAGCGTCAGCGGGGGAGTCCGTCTTGGCACCGGGGAGCTGTTTTTT. Amino acid sequence: CSVSGGVRLGTGELFF.

The sample holds one count of this clone. This chain joins TRBV18 and TRBJ2-5; 8 bases fit TRBD1. The CDR3 is 14 residues long. The trim removed 1 base at V and 4 bases at J, leaving 2 bases unmatched. Looked up from germline, CDR1 is KGHSH and CDR2 is LQKENI. The CDR3 nucleotides are TGTGCCAGCTCACCACGGACAGGGATAGAGACCCAGTACTTC. Translating it yields CASSPRTGIETQYF.

This rearrangement joins TRBV29-1 to TRBJ2-1, with D perhaps TRBD2 (6 bases). Germline V CDR1 and CDR2: SQVTM, ANQGSEA. The CDR3 length is 15 residues. V was clipped by 5 bases and J by 6 bases, with 20 bases between them. This CDR3 reads CSVNPRGGGGNEQFF. DNA for the CDR3: TGCAGCGTTAACCCTAGGGGAGGAGGAGGCAATGAGCAGTTCTTC.

V and J are TRBV10-3 and TRBJ2-2, with TRBD2 identical over 8 bases. V was clipped by 0 bases and J by 3 bases; unmatched bases: 6. Germline V gene lookup returns CDR1 ENHRY and CDR2 SYGVKD. This CDR3 is built from 17 residues. In DNA, the CDR3 is TGTGCCATCAGTGAGTCCGGGGGGGGGACTCACACCGGGGAGCTGTTTTTT. This encodes CAISESGGGTHTGELFF.

This sequence joins TRBV18 and TRBJ2-7, with TRBD2 matching over 10 bases. Unmatched junction bases numbered 6, after V lost 3 bases and J lost 1 base. The CDR3 sequence is 16 residues long. Germline V gene data show CDR1 as KGHSH and CDR2 as LQKENI. The chain's CDR3 is CASSPQTSGSSYEQYF. The CDR3 DNA is TGTGCCAGCTCACCTCAGACTAGCGGGTCGTCCTACGAGCAGTACTTC.

V and J are TRBV6-5 and TRBJ2-4, with a possible D match to TRBD2 (5 bases). The V gene's germline CDR1 is MNHEY and CDR2 SVGAGI. V lost 0 bases, J lost 0 bases, and 9 bases lay in between. This CDR3 is 16 amino acids long. This CDR3 reads CASSYSRGRAKNIQYF. The CDR3 nucleotides read TGTGCCAGCAGTTACTCGAGAGGGAGAGCCAAAAACATTCAGTACTTC.